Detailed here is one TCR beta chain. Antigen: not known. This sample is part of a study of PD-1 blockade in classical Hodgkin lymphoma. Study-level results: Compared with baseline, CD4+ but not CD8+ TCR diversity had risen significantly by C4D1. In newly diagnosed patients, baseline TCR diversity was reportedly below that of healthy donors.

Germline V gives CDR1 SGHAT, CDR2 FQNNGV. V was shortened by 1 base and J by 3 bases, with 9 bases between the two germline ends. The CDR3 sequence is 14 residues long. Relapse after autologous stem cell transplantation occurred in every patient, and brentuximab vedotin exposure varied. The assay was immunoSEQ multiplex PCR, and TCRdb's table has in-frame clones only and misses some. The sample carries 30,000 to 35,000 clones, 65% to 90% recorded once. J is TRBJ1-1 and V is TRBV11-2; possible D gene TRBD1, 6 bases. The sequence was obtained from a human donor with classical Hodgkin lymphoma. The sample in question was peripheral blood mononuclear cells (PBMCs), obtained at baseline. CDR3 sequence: CASSLVGGYTEAFF. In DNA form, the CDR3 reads TGTGCCAGCAGCTTAGTAGGGGGGTACACTGAAGCTTTCTTT.